This TCR beta chain was recovered during a study of T cells expressing NK-cell markers. From its re-call of the 5' RACE reads, TCRdb lists each CDR3 protein once, without DNA. In all, the sample yields about 260,000 distinct CDR3 sequences. Germline V CDR1 and CDR2: DFQATT, SNEGSKA (reference sequence). The CDR3 has 17 amino acids. This sequence joins TRBV20-1 and TRBJ1-5. Sequences were obtained from blood T cells: a sorted CD56 or NKG2C T cell subset, CD4+ or CD8+ T cells, or bulk PBMC T cells (not recorded which). The sequence was collected from a woman between 18 and 70 years old in good health. The CDR3 here is CSARDRRVGNSNQPQHF.